These 17 T cell receptor beta chains were all obtained from the same sample, sequenced in a study of CD4 T cells in relation to SARS-CoV-2 and coronaviruses. The antigens of these receptors remain unknown. CD4+ T cells from unexposed donors were obtained before the COVID-19 pandemic (2011-2018). CD4+ T cells were isolated from the cells after more than 8 days of culture. Assay: immunoSEQ multiplex PCR; the TCRdb copy retains only in-frame clones and omits some. The table records roughly 19,000 clones, approximately 84% of them present only once. The specimen sequenced was CD4+ T cells from PBMCs, cultured in vitro. These receptors were taken from a human donor in good health.

This chain uses TRBV3-1 (or the pseudogene TRBV3-2) with TRBJ2-1; 11 positions match TRBD2. Germline values: CDR1 LGHDT, CDR2 YNNKEL (reference sequence). V lost 0 bases, J lost 9 bases, and 4 bases stayed unmatched. CDR3 length: 15 residues. The CDR3 DNA follows: TGTGCCAGCAGCCAAGAGACTAGCGGGATGGGTGAGCAGTTCTTC. This encodes CASSQETSGMGEQFF.

The CDR3 is CASSSGDRVNGNYGYTF. The CDR3 DNA is TGTGCCAGCAGTTCCGGGGACAGGGTAAACGGTAACTATGGCTACACCTTC. This chain joins TRBV28 and TRBJ1-2; TRBD1 aligns across 9 bases. Germline V gene lookup returns CDR1 MDHEN and CDR2 SYDVKM. The trim removed 4 bases at V and 1 base at J, leaving 10 bases unmatched. The CDR3 sequence is 17 residues long.

This chain links TRBV10-3 with TRBJ1-6; D gene ambiguous. Trimming left V 0 bases short and J 5 bases short, with 8 bases between. The CDR3 has 15 residues. Per germline, CDR1 ENHRY and CDR2 SYGVKD. CDR3 in amino acids: CAISESWANNSPLHF. The CDR3 DNA is TGTGCCATCAGTGAGTCTTGGGCCAATAATTCACCCCTCCACTTT.

The J gene is TRBJ2-7, the V gene TRBV5-1, with 7 nucleotides matching TRBD2. The CDR3 has 13 amino acids. CDR1 and CDR2 from the germline V gene are SGHRS and YFSETQ. V shed 0 bases, J shed 5 bases, and the junction held 2 bases outside the gene matches. This CDR3 is CASSLGGGNEQYF. Written as DNA, the CDR3 is TGCGCCAGCAGCTTGGGGGGAGGGAACGAGCAGTACTTC.

V and J are TRBV19 and TRBJ1-5; TRBD1 aligns across 10 bases. The V segment lost 5 bases and the J segment 4 bases; nucleotides outside the gene matches: 11. Germline lookup yields CDR1 LNHDA and CDR2 SQIVND (reference sequence). This CDR3 has 17 amino acids. CDR3 residues: CASSGRTGGVRNQPQHF. For the CDR3, the DNA is TGTGCCAGTAGTGGGAGGACAGGGGGGGTTCGGAATCAGCCCCAGCATTTT.

This clone was seen a handful of times. The chain couples TRBV6-4 to TRBJ2-2, with 7 bases lining up with TRBD2. The CDR3 has 12 amino acids. Germline V gene data show CDR1 as MRHNA and CDR2 as SNTAGT. CDR3 amino acids: CGREGRSGELFF. CDR3 nucleotide sequence: TGTGGCAGGGAGGGCCGAAGCGGGGAGCTGTTTTTT.

The J gene is TRBJ2-7, the V gene TRBV25-1, with 7 bases fitting TRBD2. Trimming removed 6 bases from V and 0 bases from J; junction bases left unmatched: 2. This CDR3 region has 13 residues. From germline, CDR1 is MGHDK and CDR2 SYGVNS. The CDR3 spells CASSPSGSYEQYF. The CDR3 region has the DNA TGTGCCAGCAGCCCTAGCGGCTCCTACGAGCAGTACTTC.

The chain is built from TRBV6-5 and TRBJ2-3; tentatively, D is TRBD2 (6 bases). The CDR3 contains 15 residues. Deletions cut 7 bases from V and 0 bases from J, with 14 bases between. The V gene's germline CDR1 is MNHEY and CDR2 SVGAGI. CDR3 sequence reads: CASKAAAGSTDTQYF. The CDR3 bases are TGTGCCAGCAAAGCGGCGGCGGGGAGCACAGATACGCAGTATTTT.

J is TRBJ1-6 and V is TRBV30, with a possible D match to TRBD1 (5 bases). The V gene lost 3 bases and the J gene lost 8 bases, with 17 bases spanning the gap. This CDR3 has 15 residues. Germline assignment: CDR1 GTSNPN and CDR2 SVGIG (reference sequence). The DNA for the CDR3 is TGTGCCTGGAGCCGTGATGGGACCTCCGATTCACCCCTCCACTTT. Its translation is CAWSRDGTSDSPLHF.

The chain combines TRBV7-8 with TRBJ2-3; D remains unclear. Looked up from germline, CDR1 is SGHVS and CDR2 is FQNEAQ. The CDR3 totals 13 residues. V lost 5 bases to trimming and J lost 0 bases, with 6 bases between them. In nucleotides, the CDR3 is TGTGCCAGCAGCCTTGGGAGCACAGATACGCAGTATTTT. Amino acid sequence: CASSLGSTDTQYF.

The rearrangement joins TRBV6-1 to TRBJ2-3, with D uncertain. The CDR3 length is 14 residues. Germline V CDR1 and CDR2: MNHNS, SASEGT. The V end was cut by 1 base, the J end by 6 bases, with 11 bases between. The CDR3 DNA reads as TGTGCCAGCAGTGAAGGGGCGGTTAGGGATACGCAGTATTTT. It is translated as CASSEGAVRDTQYF.

This rearrangement joins TRBV11-3 to TRBJ2-3; 14 bases are a match to TRBD2. Trimming took 3 bases from V and 5 from J; bases not matched to a gene: 7. Germline V gene data show CDR1 as SGHNT and CDR2 as YENEEA. This CDR3 has 17 residues. CDR3 sequence: CASSLGTSGRAGDTQYF. As DNA, the CDR3 is TGTGCCAGCAGCTTGGGGACTAGCGGGAGAGCCGGAGATACGCAGTATTTT.

The chain uses TRBV5-1 and TRBJ2-2, with D perhaps TRBD2 (6 bases). V lost 0 bases, J lost 3 bases, and 12 bases lay in between. This CDR3 is 16 amino acids long. Germline loops: CDR1 SGHRS, CDR2 YFSETQ. DNA for the CDR3: TGCGCCAGCAGCTTGGACGGGAGCGGTTACACCGGGGAGCTGTTTTTT. Translated: CASSLDGSGYTGELFF.

The rearrangement joins TRBV7-3 to TRBJ2-1, with D tentatively TRBD2 (7 bases). Germline CDR1 SGHTA, CDR2 FQGTGA. The CDR3 loop spans 17 amino acids. V was pared by 5 bases and J by 8 bases, with 25 bases between. The CDR3 here is CASSIRGGRGTVDEQFF. The DNA of the CDR3 is TGTGCCAGCAGCATCCGAGGGGGGAGGGGGACCGTCGATGAGCAGTTCTTC.

In its sample, this clone was seen a few times. The V gene is TRBV4-1, the J gene TRBJ1-5; no clear D gene. The CDR3 is 13 residues long. V lost 0 bases and J 6 bases, leaving 6 bases between the germline ends. Per the germline V gene, CDR1 is MGHRA and CDR2 is YSYEKL. The DNA for the CDR3 is TGCGCCAGCAGCCAAGATAGCTTTCAGCCCCAGCATTTT. Its protein product is CASSQDSFQPQHF.

The chain is built from TRBV21-1 and TRBJ1-6. TRBV21-1 is a known pseudogene. The CDR3 spans 14 residues. For the CDR3, the DNA is TGTGCCAGCAAAGAACCGATCTATAATTCACCCCTCCACTTT. Protein product: CASKEPIYNSPLHF.

The chain carries TRBV10-3 and TRBJ2-7; tentative D call: TRBD2 (5 bases). The CDR3 spans 13 residues. V was shortened by 0 bases and J by 5 bases, with 8 bases between the two germline ends. Germline V gene data show CDR1 as ENHRY and CDR2 as SYGVKD. CDR3: CAISESWGDEQYF. In DNA form, the CDR3 reads TGTGCCATCAGTGAGTCGTGGGGAGACGAGCAGTACTTC.